This entry features one TCR beta chain sequence. Antigen unknown. This entry comes from a study of cytomegalovirus exposure and HLA in healthy donors. General study findings and limits: Productive rates of about 90% or about 30% were seen for most TCR beta V segments in an earlier analysis.

Germline CDR1 and CDR2: SNHLY and FYNNEI. V lost 6 bases, J lost 4 bases, and 14 bases stayed unmatched. The CDR3 is 16 residues long. Researchers ran the PCR with 60 Vbeta and 13 Jbeta primers. Measured with immunoSEQ multiplex PCR; TCRdb has only the in-frame clones, and not every one. Of more than 85,000 clones listed, roughly four fifths were seen once; the top ten hold roughly 15%. The sequence derives from a male donor in good health and CMV-seropositive. The sample was PBMCs. V usage is TRBV2 and J usage is TRBJ2-5; 7 positions match TRBD2. Here the CDR3 DNA reads TGTGCCAGCAGGGGCAGGAGTCGGGGGGTAGGAGAGACCCAGTACTTC. Translating gives CASRGRSRGVGETQYF. Based on the CDR3 plus reference TRBV2 and TRBJ2-5, the full variable domain is EPEVTQTPSHQVTQMGQEVILRCVPISNHLYFYWYRQILGQKVEFLVSFYNNEISEKSEIFDDQFSVERPDGSNFTLKIRSTKLEDSAMYFCASRGRSRGVGETQYFGPGTRLLVL.